The entry below describes one TCR beta chain. The antigen is not known. Treatment given: 15 to 20 received Ad26.COV2.S at low or high dose, single or two shots; several received placebo; per-sample allocation not given. Collection of the samples took place on day 63 after the first injection of vaccine or placebo. Sequencing was performed with immunoSEQ multiplex PCR; in TCRdb, only in-frame clones are kept and a portion is missing. Of more than 350,000 clones in the sample, about 93% are singletons; the top ten hold more than 9%. This sample was taken from a study of Ad26.COV2.S vaccination and SARS-CoV-2 variants. Turning to the study itself: The COV1001 Ad26.COV2.S trial arm included the donor. Points from the study as a whole: Vaccinees and placebo recipients showed similar non-spike TCR breadth.

V lost 6 bases to trimming and J lost 4 bases, with 15 bases between them. In germline, CDR1 is MNHNY, CDR2 SVGAGI (reference sequence). CDR3 length: 14 amino acids. The sequenced sample was peripheral blood, obtained in a trial of Ad26.COV2.S vaccine versus placebo. This chain joins TRBV6-6 and TRBJ2-5, with no clear D. The sequence was obtained from a person aged 18-65 years who received the Ad26.COV2.S COVID-19 vaccine or a placebo. CDR3 protein: CASSFQGLAETQYF. The DNA for the CDR3 is TGTGCCAGCAGCTTCCAAGGGCTGGCAGAGACCCAGTACTTC.